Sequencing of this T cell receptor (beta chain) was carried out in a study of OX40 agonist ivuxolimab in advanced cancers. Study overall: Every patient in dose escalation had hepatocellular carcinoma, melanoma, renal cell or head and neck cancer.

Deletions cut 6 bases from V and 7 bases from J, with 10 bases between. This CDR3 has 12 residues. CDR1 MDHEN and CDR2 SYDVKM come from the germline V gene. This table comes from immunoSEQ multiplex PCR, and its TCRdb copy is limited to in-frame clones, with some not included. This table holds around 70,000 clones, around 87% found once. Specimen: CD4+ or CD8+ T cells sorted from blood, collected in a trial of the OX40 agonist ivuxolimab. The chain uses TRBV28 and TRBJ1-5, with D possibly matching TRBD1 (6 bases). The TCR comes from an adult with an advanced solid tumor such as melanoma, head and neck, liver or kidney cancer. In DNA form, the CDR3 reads TGTGCCAGCAGGGTCCAGGGGCAGCCCCAGCATTTT. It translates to CASRVQGQPQHF.